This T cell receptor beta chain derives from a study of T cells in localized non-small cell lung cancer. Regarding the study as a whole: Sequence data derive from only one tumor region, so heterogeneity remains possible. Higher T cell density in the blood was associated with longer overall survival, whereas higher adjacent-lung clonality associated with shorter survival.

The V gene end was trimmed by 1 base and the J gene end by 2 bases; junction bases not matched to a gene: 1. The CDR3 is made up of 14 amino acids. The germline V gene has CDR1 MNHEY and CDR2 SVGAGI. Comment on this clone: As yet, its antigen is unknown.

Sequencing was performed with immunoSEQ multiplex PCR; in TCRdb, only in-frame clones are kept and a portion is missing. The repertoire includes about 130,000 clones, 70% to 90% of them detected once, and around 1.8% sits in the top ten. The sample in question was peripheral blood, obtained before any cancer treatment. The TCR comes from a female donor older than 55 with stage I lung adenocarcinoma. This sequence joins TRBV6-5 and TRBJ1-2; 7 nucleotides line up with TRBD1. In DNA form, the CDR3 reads TGTGCCAGCAGTTACTTGGGACAGAACTATGGCTACACCTTC. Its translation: CASSYLGQNYGYTF.